The 19 T cell receptor beta chains given below trace back to one sample, sequenced in a study of response to subunit inactivated influenza vaccine. One entry per CDR3 protein results from TCRdb running MiXCR on the RT-PCR reads. In the table there are around 570,000 distinct CDR3 sequences, 7.5% to 8.5% of which are singletons. Sequenced here: PBMCs from blood, sampled roughly 24 months after vaccination. The receptors come from a man between 50 and 69 years old who received an inactivated influenza vaccine.

This clonotype was counted many times. The chain is built from TRBV7-2 and TRBJ1-5, with a possible D match to TRBD1 (5 bases). This CDR3 is 15 amino acids long. Germline CDR1 is SGHTA and CDR2 is FQGNSA. Trimming took 5 bases from V and 0 from J, leaving 11 bases between them. Here the CDR3 DNA reads TGTGCCAGCAGCCCCGACAGTCATAGCAATCAGCCCCAGCATTTT. It is translated as CASSPDSHSNQPQHF.

This sequence joins TRBV6-6 and TRBJ2-1, with D hard to call. V was shortened by 2 bases and J by 8 bases, with 7 bases between the two germline ends. The CDR3 extends over 12 amino acids. CDR1 is MNHNY, CDR2 SVGAGI, per germline (reference sequence). The CDR3 region has the DNA TGTGCCAGCAGTTACACCTCCTATGAGCAGTTCTTC. It encodes CASSYTSYEQFF.

This clonotype has just a few counts. The chain joins TRBV27 to TRBJ1-6, with 8 bases lining up with TRBD1. Trimming took 8 bases from V and 10 from J; bases not matched to a gene: 7. The CDR3 has 13 amino acids. Germline V gives CDR1 MNHEY, CDR2 SMNVEV (reference sequence). The CDR3 protein is CASADRANSPLHF. The CDR3 DNA reads as TGTGCCAGCGCGGACAGGGCAAACTCACCCCTCCACTTT.

This clonotype was counted at least ten times. In DNA form, the CDR3 reads TGCAGCGCCGGATCAACAGGGCGGAGAGAGCAGTACTTC. This encodes CSAGSTGRREQYF. V gene TRBV29-1 combines with J gene TRBJ2-7; D possibly corresponds to TRBD1 (6 bases). CDR1 is SQVTM and CDR2 is ANQGSEA in the germline V gene. Trimming removed 7 bases at V and 7 bases at J, with 20 bases between. This CDR3 has 13 amino acids.

This clonotype was observed a handful of times. The genes are TRBV7-8 and TRBJ2-7; TRBD2 might be the D (5 bases). Trimming left V 1 base short and J 0 bases short, with 13 bases between. Germline V CDR1 and CDR2: SGHVS, FQNEAQ. This CDR3 contains 16 residues. Here the CDR3 DNA reads TGTGCCAGCAGCTTAGAGGGCGGAGGATACTCCTACGAGCAGTACTTC. It yields the protein CASSLEGGGYSYEQYF.

In its sample, this clonotype was seen many times. The chain recombines TRBV20-1 with TRBJ2-3, with 10 bases lining up with TRBD2. The CDR3 is 15 amino acids. Germline lookup yields CDR1 DFQATT and CDR2 SNEGSKA (reference sequence). V was clipped by 6 bases and J by 2 bases; unmatched bases: 8. This chain's CDR3 is CSAGKLAGSTDTQYF. The CDR3 region has the DNA TGCAGTGCCGGGAAACTAGCGGGGTCCACAGATACGCAGTATTTT.

This clonotype was seen ten or more times. The chain joins TRBV5-6 to TRBJ2-7; a weak D match, TRBD1 (6 bases). This CDR3 comprises 15 residues. Deletions cut 1 base from V and 4 bases from J, with 15 bases between. Germline CDR1 SGHDT, CDR2 YYEEEE. The CDR3 DNA reads as TGTGCCAGCAGCTTGATCGAACAGGGAAGGTACGAGCAGTACTTC. This encodes CASSLIEQGRYEQYF. Full variable domain (missing parts from reference TRBV5-6 and TRBJ2-7): DAGVTQSPTHLIKTRGQQVTLRCSPKSGHDTVSWYQQALGQGPQFIFQYYEEEERQRGNFPDRFSGHQFPNYSSELNVNALLLGDSALYLCASSLIEQGRYEQYFGPGTRLTVT.

This clonotype was detected a few times. V usage is TRBV7-2 and J usage is TRBJ2-1; 9 bases match TRBD2. The V gene's germline CDR1 is SGHTA and CDR2 FQGNSA. V shed 0 bases, J shed 6 bases, and the junction held 9 bases outside the gene matches. The CDR3 is made up of 17 amino acids. The chain's CDR3 is CASSLASRGLAINEQFF. Written as DNA, the CDR3 is TGTGCCAGCAGCTTAGCAAGTAGGGGACTAGCTATCAATGAGCAGTTCTTC.

There are a few counts of this clonotype. The chain combines TRBV18 with TRBJ2-7, with D perhaps TRBD1 (7 bases). This CDR3 is built from 15 residues. The ends were cut back, 0 bases at V and 7 bases at J, with 16 bases in the middle. In germline, CDR1 is KGHSH, CDR2 LQKENI. The CDR3 region has the DNA TGTGCCAGCTCACCACCAGGCGGGACAGCCTTAGAGCAGTACTTC. This encodes CASSPPGGTALEQYF.

This clonotype was observed at least ten times. V and J are TRBV10-3 and TRBJ1-3, with a weak D call TRBD1 (5 bases). This CDR3 region has 14 residues. Trimming removed 6 bases at V and 4 bases at J, with 13 bases between. The germline gives CDR1 ENHRY, CDR2 SYGVKD. CDR3 nucleotides: TGTGCCATCAGGGCGATGGGGCTCGGAAACACCATATATTTT. Its protein is CAIRAMGLGNTIYF.

This clonotype was found a few times. The chain links TRBV5-6 to TRBJ2-5; D could derive from TRBD1 or TRBD2 (6 bases each). The CDR3 is 14 amino acids. In germline, CDR1 is SGHDT, CDR2 YYEEEE. The V end was cut by 5 bases, the J end by 0 bases, with 11 bases between. For the CDR3, the DNA is TGTGCCAGCAGGGGGGGCTGGTACCAAGAGACCCAGTACTTC. Amino acid sequence: CASRGGWYQETQYF.

The gene calls are TRBV21-1 and TRBJ2-1; the tabulated D call, TRBD1, remains unverified against the DNA. TRBV21-1 is tagged as a pseudogene. The CDR3 extends over 14 amino acids. DNA of the CDR3: TGTGCCAGCAGCGGCGCTCCAGGGGGTAGTGAGCAGTTCTTC. It yields the protein CASSGAPGGSEQFF.

This clonotype was observed a handful of times. The chain is built from TRBV5-5 and TRBJ2-3, with D tentatively TRBD2 (5 bases). Deletions cut 2 bases from V and 4 bases from J, with 11 bases between. CDR3 length equals 14 residues. Germline CDR1 SGHKS, CDR2 YYEKEE (reference sequence). The DNA for the CDR3 is TGTGCCAGCAGCTTCCCGGACTCACCAGATACGCAGTATTTT. Its translation is CASSFPDSPDTQYF.

This clonotype occurred a few times. The gene calls are TRBV20-1 and TRBJ2-2; D not resolved. Deletions cut 1 base from V and 6 bases from J, with 6 bases between. The CDR3 runs 12 residues. CDR1 and CDR2 (germline): DFQATT, SNEGSKA (reference sequence). The CDR3 bases are TGCAGTGCTAGAGTCCCCCCCGGGGAGCTGTTTTTT. It specifies CSARVPPGELFF.

At least ten counts were recorded for this clonotype. The V call is TRBV20-1, the J call TRBJ1-5; D is undetermined. The germline gives CDR1 DFQATT, CDR2 SNEGSKA (reference sequence). The CDR3 runs 13 residues. The ends were cut back, 3 bases at V and 4 bases at J, with 10 bases in the middle. CDR3 sequence (DNA): TGCAGTGCTAGCTACAGATTGAATCAGCCCCAGCATTTT. Amino acid sequence: CSASYRLNQPQHF.

The chain uses TRBV2 and TRBJ1-1; TRBD1 might be the D (5 bases). Germline-derived CDR1 and CDR2 are SNHLY and FYNNEI. The ends were cut back, 8 bases at V and 1 base at J, with 11 bases in the middle. This CDR3 contains 13 residues. The CDR3 loop reads CASLMGRNTEAFF. CDR3 coding DNA: TGTGCCAGCTTAATGGGGCGGAACACTGAAGCTTTCTTT. The full variable domain, rest sourced from reference TRBV2 and TRBJ1-1, is EPEVTQTPSHQVTQMGQEVILRCVPISNHLYFYWYRQILGQKVEFLVSFYNNEISEKSEIFDDQFSVERPDGSNFTLKIRSTKLEDSAMYFCASLMGRNTEAFFGQGTRLTVV.

CDR3 protein: CASRFRDSNQPQHF. CDR3 DNA: TGTGCCAGCAGGTTCCGGGACAGCAATCAGCCCCAGCATTTT. This chain connects TRBV12-3 or TRBV12-4 to TRBJ1-5; D might be TRBD1 (5 bases). The V and J ends lost 6 bases and 1 base respectively, with 10 bases between them. CDR3 size: 14 residues.

The sample holds a few counts of this clonotype. V gene TRBV11-1 combines with J gene TRBJ2-7, with 9 positions matching TRBD2. This CDR3 is built from 18 residues. In germline, CDR1 is SGHAT, CDR2 FQDESV (reference sequence). After removal of 4 bases from V and 4 bases from J, the junction contained 17 bases not matched to a gene. Here the CDR3 DNA reads TGTGCCAGCAGCTCCCAGTCGAGTCTAGCGGGACGCCCTTACGAGCAGTACTTC. It is translated as CASSSQSSLAGRPYEQYF.

J is TRBJ1-4 and V is TRBV4-3; D perhaps matches TRBD1 (6 bases). The CDR3 runs to 15 residues. Germline V gene data show CDR1 as LGHNA and CDR2 as YSLEER. Trimming shortened V by 6 bases and J by 6 bases, and 17 bases separated the two germline ends. In DNA form, the CDR3 reads TGCGCCAGCAGTAAGCAGGGGTTTGAGGATGAAAAACTGTTTTTT. It yields the protein CASSKQGFEDEKLFF.